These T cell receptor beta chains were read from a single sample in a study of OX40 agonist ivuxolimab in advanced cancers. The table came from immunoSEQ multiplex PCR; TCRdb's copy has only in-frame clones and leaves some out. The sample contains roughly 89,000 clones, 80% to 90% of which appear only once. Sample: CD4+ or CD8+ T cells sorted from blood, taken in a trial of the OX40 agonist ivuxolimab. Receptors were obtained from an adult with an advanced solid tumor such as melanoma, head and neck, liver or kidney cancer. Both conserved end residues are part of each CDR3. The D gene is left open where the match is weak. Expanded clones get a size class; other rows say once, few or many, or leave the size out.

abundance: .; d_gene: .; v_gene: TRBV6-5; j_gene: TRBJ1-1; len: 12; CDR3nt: TGTGCCAGCAGTGGGGGGATCACTGAAGCTTTCTTT; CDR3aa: CASSGGITEAFF
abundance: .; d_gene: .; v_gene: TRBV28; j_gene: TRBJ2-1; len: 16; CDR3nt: TGTGCCAGCAGCCCCGAATTGGCGCCGGCGAGGGGGGAGCAGTTCTTC; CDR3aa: CASSPELAPARGEQFF
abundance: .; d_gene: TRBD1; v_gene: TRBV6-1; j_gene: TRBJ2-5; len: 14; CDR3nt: TGTGCCAGCAGTGCGGGACAGGGGAGGGAGACCCAGTACTTC; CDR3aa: CASSAGQGRETQYF
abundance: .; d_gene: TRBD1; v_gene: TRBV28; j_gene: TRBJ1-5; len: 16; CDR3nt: TGTGCCAGCAGTTTACCGGGACAGGGAGTTTGGCAGCCCCAGCATTTT; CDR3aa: CASSLPGQGVWQPQHF
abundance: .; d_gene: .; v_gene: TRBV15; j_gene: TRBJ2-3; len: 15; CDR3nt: TGTGCCACCAGCACCAGTCTCCTAGGCACAGATACGCAGTATTTT; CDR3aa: CATSTSLLGTDTQYF
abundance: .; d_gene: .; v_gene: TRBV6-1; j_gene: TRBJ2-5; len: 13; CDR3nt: TGTGCCAGCAGTGAAGGGAAGGCGGAGACCCAGTACTTC; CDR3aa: CASSEGKAETQYF
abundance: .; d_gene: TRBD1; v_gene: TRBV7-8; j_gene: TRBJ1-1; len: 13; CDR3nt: TGTGCCAGCAGCCAAGACAGGGACACTGAAGCTTTCTTT; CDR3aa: CASSQDRDTEAFF
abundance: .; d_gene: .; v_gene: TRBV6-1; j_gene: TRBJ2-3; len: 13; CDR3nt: TGTGCCAGCAGGCGGGACTCCACAGATACGCAGTATTTT; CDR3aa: CASRRDSTDTQYF
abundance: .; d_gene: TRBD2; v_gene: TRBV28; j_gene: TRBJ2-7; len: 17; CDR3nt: TGTGCCAGCAGTTTAGACCCGAAGCGGGGGGGTTACTACGAGCAGTACTTC; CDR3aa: CASSLDPKRGGYYEQYF
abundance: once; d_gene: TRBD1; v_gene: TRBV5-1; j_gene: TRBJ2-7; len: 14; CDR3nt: TGCGCCAGCAGCGCGGGACAGGGGGCCTACGAGCAGTACTTC; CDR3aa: CASSAGQGAYEQYF
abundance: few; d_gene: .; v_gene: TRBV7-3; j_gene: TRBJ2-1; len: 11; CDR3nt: TGTGCCAGCAGCTCCCCACTATTCCAGTTCTTC; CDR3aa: CASSSPLFQFF
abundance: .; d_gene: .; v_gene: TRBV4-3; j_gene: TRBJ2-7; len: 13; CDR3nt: TGCGCCAGCAGCCAACAAAGATATTACGAGCAGTACTTC; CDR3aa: CASSQQRYYEQYF
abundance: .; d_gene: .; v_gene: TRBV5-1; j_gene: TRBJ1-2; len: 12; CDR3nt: TGCGCCAGCAGTAGGACCGCTGATGGCTACACCTTC; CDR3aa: CASSRTADGYTF
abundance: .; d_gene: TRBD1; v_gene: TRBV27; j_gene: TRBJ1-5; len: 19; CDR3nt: TGTGCCAGCCTCCCAACACCCGGGACAGGAGACTTAAGCAATCAGCCCCAGCATTTT; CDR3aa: CASLPTPGTGDLSNQPQHF
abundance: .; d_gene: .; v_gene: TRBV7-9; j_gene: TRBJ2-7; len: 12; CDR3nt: TGTGCCAGCAGCTTAATAGGTTACGAGCAGTACTTC; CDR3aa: CASSLIGYEQYF
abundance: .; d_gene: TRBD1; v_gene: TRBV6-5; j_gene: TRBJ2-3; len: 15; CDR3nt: TGTGCCAGCAGTTACCCGGGACAGGGGACAGATACGCAGTATTTT; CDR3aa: CASSYPGQGTDTQYF
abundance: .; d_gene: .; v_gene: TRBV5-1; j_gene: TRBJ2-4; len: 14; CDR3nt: TGCGCCAGCAGCTTGGTTGGGGGCGCGGACATTCAGTACTTC; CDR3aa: CASSLVGGADIQYF
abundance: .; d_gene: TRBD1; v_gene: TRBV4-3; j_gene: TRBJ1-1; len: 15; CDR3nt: TGCGCCAGCAGCCACCATACAGGACAGGGGGCGAAAGCTTTCTTT; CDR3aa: CASSHHTGQGAKAFF
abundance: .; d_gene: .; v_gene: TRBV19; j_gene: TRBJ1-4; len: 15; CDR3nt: TGTGCCAGTAGTATCAATGGGGACGGTGTGGAAAAACTGTTTTTT; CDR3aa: CASSINGDGVEKLFF
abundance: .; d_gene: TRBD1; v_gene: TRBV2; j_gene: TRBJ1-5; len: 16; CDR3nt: TGTGCCAGCAGCGTAGGACAGGGTAATAGCAATCAGCCCCAGCATTTT; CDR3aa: CASSVGQGNSNQPQHF
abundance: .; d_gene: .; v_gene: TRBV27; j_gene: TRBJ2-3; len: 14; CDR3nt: TGTGCCAGCAGTTTACAGACCAGCACAGATACGCAGTATTTT; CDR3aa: CASSLQTSTDTQYF
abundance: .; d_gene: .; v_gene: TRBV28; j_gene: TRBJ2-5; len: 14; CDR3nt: TGTGCCAGCAGTTTAAGAGGGTCTCAAGAGACCCAGTACTTC; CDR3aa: CASSLRGSQETQYF
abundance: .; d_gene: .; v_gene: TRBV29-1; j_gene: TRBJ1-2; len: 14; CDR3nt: TGCAGCCAAAACGGGCAGGTGGAAGGACATGGCTACACCTTC; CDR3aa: CSQNGQVEGHGYTF
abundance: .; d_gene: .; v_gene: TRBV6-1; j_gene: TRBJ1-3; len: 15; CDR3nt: TGTGCCAGCAGTGAAGCAGGCATCGCGGGAAACACCATATATTTT; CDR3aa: CASSEAGIAGNTIYF
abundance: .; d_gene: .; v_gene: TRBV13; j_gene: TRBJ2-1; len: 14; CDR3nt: TGTGCCAGCGCGAGGTTGAGGGCCCCCATTGAGCAGTTCTTC; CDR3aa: CASARLRAPIEQFF
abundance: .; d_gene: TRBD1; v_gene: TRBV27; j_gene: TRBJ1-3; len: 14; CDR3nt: TGTGCCAGCAGTTTACTGGGGGACAGGAGGACCATATATTTT; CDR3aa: CASSLLGDRRTIYF
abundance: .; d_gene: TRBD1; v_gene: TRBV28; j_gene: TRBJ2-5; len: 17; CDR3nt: TGTGCCAGCAGCGACCTAAAGGGACAGGGAGGTCAAGAGACCCAGTACTTC; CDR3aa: CASSDLKGQGGQETQYF
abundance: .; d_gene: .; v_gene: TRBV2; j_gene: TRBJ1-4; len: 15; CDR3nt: TGTGCCAGCACCTTGGGAACCGCCGGATATGAAAAACTGTTTTTT; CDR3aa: CASTLGTAGYEKLFF
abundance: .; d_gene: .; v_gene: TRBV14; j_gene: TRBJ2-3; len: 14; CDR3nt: TGTGCCAGCAGCCAAGATCCCGCGACAGATACGCAGTATTTT; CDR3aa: CASSQDPATDTQYF
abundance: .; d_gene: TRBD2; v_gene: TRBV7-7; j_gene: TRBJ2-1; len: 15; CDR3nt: TGTGCCAGCAGCCCAATAGCGGGGGGGGATAATGAGCAGTTCTTC; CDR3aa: CASSPIAGGDNEQFF
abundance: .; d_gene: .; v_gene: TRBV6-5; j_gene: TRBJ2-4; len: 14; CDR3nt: TGTGCCAGCGCCGCTGAAGCGGCCAAAAACATTCAGTACTTC; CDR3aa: CASAAEAAKNIQYF
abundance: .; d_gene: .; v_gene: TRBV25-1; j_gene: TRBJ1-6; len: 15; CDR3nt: TGTGCCAGCAGTGAATTCATAGGGGTTAATTCACCCCTCCACTTT; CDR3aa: CASSEFIGVNSPLHF
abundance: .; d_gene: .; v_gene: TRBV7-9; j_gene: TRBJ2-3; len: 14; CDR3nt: TGTGCCAGCTCTCCCCTGTCTGCCACAGATACGCAGTATTTT; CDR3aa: CASSPLSATDTQYF
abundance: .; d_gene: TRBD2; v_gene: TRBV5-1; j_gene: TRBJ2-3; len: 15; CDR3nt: TGCGCCAGCAGCTACGGGGGGGCAGTTACAGATACGCAGTATTTT; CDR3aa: CASSYGGAVTDTQYF
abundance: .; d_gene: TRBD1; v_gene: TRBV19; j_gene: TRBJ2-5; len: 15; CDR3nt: TGTGCCAGTGCTCCGGGACAGGCGTACCAAGAGACCCAGTACTTC; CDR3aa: CASAPGQAYQETQYF
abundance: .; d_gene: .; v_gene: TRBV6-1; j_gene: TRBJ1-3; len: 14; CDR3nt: TGTGCCAGCATTACCCAACCTACAGGAAACACCATATATTTT; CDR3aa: CASITQPTGNTIYF
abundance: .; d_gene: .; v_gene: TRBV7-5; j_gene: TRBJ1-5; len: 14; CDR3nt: TGTGTCAGAAGCTTATTTCATCTTGCACAGCCCCAGCATTTT; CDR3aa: CVRSLFHLAQPQHF
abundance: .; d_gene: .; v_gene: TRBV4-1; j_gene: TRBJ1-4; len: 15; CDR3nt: TGCGCCAGCAGCCAAGATAGCCAGGGTCGGGAAAAACTGTTTTTT; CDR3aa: CASSQDSQGREKLFF
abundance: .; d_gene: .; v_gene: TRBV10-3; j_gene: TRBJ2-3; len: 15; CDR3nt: TGTGCCATCAGTGAAAAACAGGGCGGCACAGATACGCAGTATTTT; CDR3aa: CAISEKQGGTDTQYF
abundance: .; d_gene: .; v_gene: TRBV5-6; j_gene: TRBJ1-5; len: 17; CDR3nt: TGTGCCAGCAGCTCCCTGTGGGGGGCTAATAGCAATCAGCCCCAGCATTTT; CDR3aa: CASSSLWGANSNQPQHF
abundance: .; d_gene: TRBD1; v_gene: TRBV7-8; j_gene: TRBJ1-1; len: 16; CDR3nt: TGTGCCAGCAGCTGGCCCGGGACAGGGGGCGCCGGTGAAGCTTTCTTT; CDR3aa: CASSWPGTGGAGEAFF
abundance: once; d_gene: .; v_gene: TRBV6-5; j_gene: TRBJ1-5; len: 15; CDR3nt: TGTGCCAGCAGACCACCGGGATCAAGCAATCAGCCCCAGCATTTT; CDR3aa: CASRPPGSSNQPQHF
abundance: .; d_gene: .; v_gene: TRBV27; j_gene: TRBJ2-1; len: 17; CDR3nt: TGTGCCAGCAGGATGCCCTCGCGTCGGGACTCCTACAATGAGCAGTTCTTC; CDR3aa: CASRMPSRRDSYNEQFF
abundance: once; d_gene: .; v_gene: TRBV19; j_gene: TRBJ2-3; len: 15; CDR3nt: TGTGCCAGTAGTCCGGGACCCCGCAGCACAGATACGCAGTATTTT; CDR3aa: CASSPGPRSTDTQYF
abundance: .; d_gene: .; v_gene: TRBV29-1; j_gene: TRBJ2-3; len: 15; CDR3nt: TGCAGCGTTGATGGGGGGGGCCCTCGCACAGATACGCAGTATTTT; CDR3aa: CSVDGGGPRTDTQYF
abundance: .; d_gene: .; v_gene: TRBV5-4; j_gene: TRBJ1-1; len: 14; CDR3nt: TGTGCCAGCAGCTTGGCCCGGATGAACACTGAAGCTTTCTTT; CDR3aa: CASSLARMNTEAFF
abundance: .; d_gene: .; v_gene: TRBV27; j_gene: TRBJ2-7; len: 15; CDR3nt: TGTGCCAGCAGTTCGGGCTTCTCAGATTCCTACGAGCAGTACTTC; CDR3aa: CASSSGFSDSYEQYF
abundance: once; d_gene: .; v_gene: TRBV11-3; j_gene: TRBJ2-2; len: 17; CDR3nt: TGTGCCAGCAGCTCCTCCGGGAGGACAGGTCATCCCGGGGAGCTGTTTTTT; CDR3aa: CASSSSGRTGHPGELFF
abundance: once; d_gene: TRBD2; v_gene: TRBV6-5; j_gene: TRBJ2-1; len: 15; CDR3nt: TGTGCCAGCAGTTACTCTGCGGGGGGGTTTCATGAGCAGTTCTTC; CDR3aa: CASSYSAGGFHEQFF
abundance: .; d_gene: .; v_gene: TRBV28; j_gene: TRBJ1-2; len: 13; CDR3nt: TGTGCCAGCAGCCTCTGGGGGACGGGGGGCTACACCTTC; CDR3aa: CASSLWGTGGYTF
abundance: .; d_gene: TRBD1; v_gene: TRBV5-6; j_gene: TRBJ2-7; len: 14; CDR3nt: TGTGCCAGCAGCCGTGGACAGGGAACCTACGAGCAGTACTTC; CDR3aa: CASSRGQGTYEQYF
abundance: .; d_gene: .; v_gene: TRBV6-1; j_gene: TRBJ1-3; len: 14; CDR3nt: TGTGCCAGCAGTGAACGGGCAGGGGTAAACACCATATATTTT; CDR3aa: CASSERAGVNTIYF
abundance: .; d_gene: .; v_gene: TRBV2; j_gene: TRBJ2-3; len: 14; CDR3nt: TGTGCCAGCAAAAGGACAGTTAGCACAGATACGCAGTATTTT; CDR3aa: CASKRTVSTDTQYF
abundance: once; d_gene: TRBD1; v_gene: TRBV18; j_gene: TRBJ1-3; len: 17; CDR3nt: TGTGCCAGCTCACCCTATACAGGGGGGGATTCCGGAAACACCATATATTTT; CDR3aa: CASSPYTGGDSGNTIYF